This is a list of T cell receptor beta chains from one sample in a study of CD8 T cells in ankylosing spondylitis. TCRdb processed the 5' RACE reads anew with MiXCR; each CDR3 protein has one entry. The table includes around 300,000 distinct CDR3 sequences, 9.5% to 13% detected once. Sequenced: blood, either unsorted or a sorted T cell fraction (not recorded which). Receptors originate from a female donor with ankylosing spondylitis or in good health (not recorded which). Both conserved end residues are part of each CDR3. The order of the fields is D gene, J gene, clone size, V gene, CDR3 DNA, CDR3 protein. The D gene is left open where the match is weak. Size tells how often a clone was seen (once, few, many) or the class of an expanded clone, and some rows leave it out.

NA	TRBJ1-1	NA	TRBV5-1	TGCGCCAGCACTCTGAAGTTGGACACTGAAGCTTTCTTT	CASTLKLDTEAFF
TRBD1	TRBJ2-1	many	TRBV28	TGTGCCAGCAGACCAGGGGGTAGCTCCTACAATGAGCAGTTCTTC	CASRPGGSSYNEQFF
TRBD1	TRBJ2-3	NA	TRBV10-3	TGTGCCATCAGAGCCGGGACAGGGAGCACAGATACGCAGTATTTT	CAIRAGTGSTDTQYF
NA	TRBJ1-2	NA	TRBV7-9	TGTGCCAGCAGCGAATCCTCCAGGGGTGGCTACACCTTC	CASSESSRGGYTF
TRBD1	TRBJ1-5	NA	TRBV5-1	TGCGCCAGCAGCTTGCTTGGGGGGGACAGAAATCAGCCCCAGCATTTT	CASSLLGGDRNQPQHF
NA	TRBJ1-1	NA	TRBV4-2	TGTGCCAGCAGCCAAGATCTCTCGGTCCCGAGAACTGAAGCTTTCTTT	CASSQDLSVPRTEAFF
TRBD2	TRBJ2-1	many	TRBV14	TGTGCCAGCACCTCAAGCAGGCTAGCGGGACCCGGTGGGTACAATGAGCAGTTCTTC	CASTSSRLAGPGGYNEQFF
NA	TRBJ1-1	many	TRBV16	TGTGCCAGCAGCCAATCGTATCACCCGAACACTGAAGCTTTCTTT	CASSQSYHPNTEAFF
NA	TRBJ2-5	many	TRBV6-1	TGTGCCAGCAGTGCGACAGGGACTTCGGAGACCCAGTACTTC	CASSATGTSETQYF
NA	TRBJ1-5	many	TRBV20-1	TGCAGTGCTAGTCCATCGCGGGAGACCTGGGGGCCCCAGCATTTT	CSASPSRETWGPQHF
NA	TRBJ2-5	many	TRBV7-6	TGTGCCAGCAGCTCCGGGAACCTCGGAGAGACCCAGTACTTC	CASSSGNLGETQYF
TRBD1	TRBJ2-3	NA	TRBV12-3/TRBV12-4	TGTGCCAGCAGTCCCAGACAGGGGCCTACAGATACGCAGTATTTT	CASSPRQGPTDTQYF
NA	TRBJ1-2	many	TRBV12-3/TRBV12-4	TGTGCCAGCAGTCCACCGGACGGCTATGGCTACACCTTC	CASSPPDGYGYTF
NA	TRBJ1-1	NA	TRBV28	TGTGCCAGCAGTTTAGGGCAGGGGAGACCTGAAGCTTTCTTT	CASSLGQGRPEAFF
TRBD2	TRBJ2-1	many	TRBV12-3/TRBV12-4	TGTGCCAGCAGTTCCGGGACTAGGGGCCTCAGTGAGCAGTTCTTC	CASSSGTRGLSEQFF
NA	TRBJ2-7	NA	TRBV6-2/TRBV6-3	TGTGCCAGCAGTCTGCGAATACCACTCGGGGGTGGAACCTACGAGCAGTACTTC	CASSLRIPLGGGTYEQYF
NA	TRBJ2-5	few	TRBV28	TGTGCCAGCACCGGGGTTGGATTCCAAGAGACCCAGTACTTC	CASTGVGFQETQYF
NA	TRBJ2-7	NA	TRBV20-1	TGCAGTGCTAGTTCTTGGGTTTTTGTCCCCTACGAGCAGTACTTC	CSASSWVFVPYEQYF
NA	TRBJ2-5	many	TRBV20-1	TGCAGTGCTAGAGTAAGGAGAACTCAAGAGACCCAGTACTTC	CSARVRRTQETQYF
NA	TRBJ1-1	many	TRBV7-2	TGTGCCAGCAGCTCTTCTATGAACACTGAAGCTTTCTTT	CASSSSMNTEAFF
TRBD2	TRBJ2-1	many	TRBV28	TGTGCCAGCAGGCGACTAGCGGGACAATACAATGAGCAGTTCTTC	CASRRLAGQYNEQFF
NA	TRBJ1-5	NA	TRBV18	TGTGCCAGCTCACCAGGGCAGGGAATTCAGCCCCAGCATTTT	CASSPGQGIQPQHF
NA	TRBJ2-7	many	TRBV10-3	TGTGCCATCAGTGAATCCAGCTACGAGCAGTACTTC	CAISESSYEQYF
NA	TRBJ2-5	NA	TRBV5-1	TGCGCCAGCAGCTTACTGTCAGGCGGCTCAGAGACCCAGTACTTC	CASSLLSGGSETQYF
TRBD2	TRBJ2-1	many	TRBV20-1	TGCAGTGCTAGAGCCCCTAGCGGGAGGATTGGGGATGAGCAGTTCTTC	CSARAPSGRIGDEQFF
NA	TRBJ1-5	many	TRBV5-1	TGCGCCAGCAGCTTGGCCGGGGGGTCGGATCAGCCCCAGCATTTT	CASSLAGGSDQPQHF
NA	TRBJ2-6	many	TRBV12-3/TRBV12-4	TGTGCCAGCACCCACTCTGGGGCCAACGTCCTGACTTTC	CASTHSGANVLTF
TRBD2	TRBJ2-1	many	TRBV20-1	TGCAGTGCTATAGGACTAGCGGGGGGTGACAATGAGCAGTTCTTC	CSAIGLAGGDNEQFF